The entry below describes one T cell receptor beta chain. Its cognate antigen is unknown. The whole isolated RNA underwent reverse transcription, so sequencing captured expressed TCRB transcripts. Method: immunoSEQ multiplex PCR; TCRdb's copy keeps in-frame clones and lacks some. The sample yields about 650,000 clones, around 12% seen once. This CDR3 contains 18 residues. V lost 3 bases to trimming and J lost 1 base, with 19 bases between them. Germline assignment: CDR1 KGHSH and CDR2 LQKENI. The data stem from a study of beta chain features in type 1 diabetes. Study-level results: Among patients with Type 1 diabetes, TCRB CDR3s were moderately but significantly shorter in every one of the four CD4+ subsets. Among type 1 diabetes patients, VDJ junctions had fewer insertions and more deletions.

This receptor was obtained from a man aged 25 to 40 with type 1 diabetes. This chain links TRBV18 with TRBJ1-5; possible D gene TRBD1, 6 bases. The sequencing sample was made of naive CD4+ T cells from blood. Written as DNA, the CDR3 is TGTGCCAGCTCACCCGGGACACCGGGAAATCAAAGCAATCAGCCCCAGCATTTT. Translation gives CASSPGTPGNQSNQPQHF.